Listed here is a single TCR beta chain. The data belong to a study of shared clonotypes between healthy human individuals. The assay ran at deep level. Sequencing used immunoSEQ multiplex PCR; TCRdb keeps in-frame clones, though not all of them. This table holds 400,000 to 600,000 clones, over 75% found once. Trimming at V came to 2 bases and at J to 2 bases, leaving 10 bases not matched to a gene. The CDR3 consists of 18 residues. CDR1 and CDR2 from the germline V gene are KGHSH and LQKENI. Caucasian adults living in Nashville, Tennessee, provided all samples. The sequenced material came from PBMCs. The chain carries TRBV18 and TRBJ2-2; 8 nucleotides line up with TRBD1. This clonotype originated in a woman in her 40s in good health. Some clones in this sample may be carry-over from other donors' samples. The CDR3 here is CASSPSPPGTGNTGELFF. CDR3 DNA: TGTGCCAGCTCACCATCCCCTCCGGGGACAGGCAACACCGGGGAGCTGTTTTTT. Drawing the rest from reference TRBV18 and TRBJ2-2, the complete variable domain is NAGVMQNPRHLVRRRGQEARLRCSPMKGHSHVYWYRQLPEEGLKFMVYLQKENIIDESGMPKERFSAEFPKEGPSILRIQQVVRGDSAAYFCASSPSPPGTGNTGELFFGEGSRLTVL.